The entry that follows covers one TCR beta chain sequence. The CDR3 has 15 amino acids. The J segment lost 7 bases and the V segment lost 4 bases, leaving 8 bases of the junction unmatched. From germline, CDR1 is SGDLS and CDR2 YYNGEE. Method: immunoSEQ multiplex PCR; TCRdb's copy keeps in-frame clones and lacks some. The table has under 200,000 clones, 84% seen once. This entry belongs to a study of blood T cell repertoires in COVID-19. The receptor was isolated from a man aged 35 to 55 who had recovered from COVID-19. The chain joins TRBV9 to TRBJ1-6; 7 nucleotides line up with TRBD1. Sequenced material: peripheral blood. CDR3 in DNA: TGTGCCAGCAGCCCGGGGACAGCTCTCAATTCACCCCTCCACTTT. Translating it yields CASSPGTALNSPLHF.